The 6 T cell receptor beta chains below all came from one sample that was sequenced in a study of cytomegalovirus exposure and HLA in healthy donors. 60 Vbeta and 13 Jbeta primers were used in PCR. The method was immunoSEQ multiplex PCR; TCRdb's version includes in-frame clones alone and lacks a portion of them. The sample consists of about 210,000 clones, 82% of them appearing once. Material: PBMCs. These receptor sequences come from a man between 40 and 49 years old in good health and CMV-seropositive.

The chain uses TRBV9 and TRBJ1-1; tentatively, D is TRBD1 (6 bases). This CDR3 contains 15 residues. Looked up from germline, CDR1 is SGDLS and CDR2 is YYNGEE. Trimming removed 3 bases at V and 1 base at J, with 13 bases between. CDR3 in DNA: TGTGCCAGCAGCGCACTGGACAGTGAGAACACTGAAGCTTTCTTT. Protein product: CASSALDSENTEAFF.

The rearrangement links TRBV7-2 to TRBJ1-4, with TRBD1 identical over 8 bases. J gave up 2 bases and V 2 bases, and 1 base lay outside the gene matches. Germline assignment: CDR1 SGHTA and CDR2 FQGNSA. The CDR3 has 15 residues. The CDR3 region is CASSLHRGTNEKLFF. In nucleotides, the CDR3 is TGTGCCAGCAGCTTACACAGGGGGACTAATGAAAAACTGTTTTTT.

This clone was found a few times. This chain uses TRBV6-1 with TRBJ1-1; no clear D gene. The CDR3 spans 16 residues. Germline CDR1 and CDR2: MNHNS and SASEGT. Between the trimmed V and J ends, which lost 3 bases and 0 bases, there was a span of 14 bases. The CDR3 loop reads CASSDPPGYMNTEAFF. The DNA of the CDR3 is TGTGCCAGCAGTGATCCACCGGGGTACATGAACACTGAAGCTTTCTTT.

This chain's CDR3 is CASSFGVTGPQTEAFF. In DNA form, the CDR3 reads TGTGCCAGCAGTTTCGGCGTAACAGGGCCCCAAACTGAAGCTTTCTTT. The chain combines TRBV6-5 with TRBJ1-1; the D gene is possibly TRBD1 (6 bases). Germline loops: CDR1 MNHEY, CDR2 SVGAGI. The CDR3 length is 16 residues. The germline V and J ends were trimmed by 4 bases and 5 bases, with 20 bases remaining between them.

V is TRBV7-3 and J is TRBJ2-5, with D uncertain. The CDR3 has 13 residues. With 2 bases removed from V and 0 bases from J, the gap between germline ends came to 4 bases. The germline V gene encodes CDR1 SGHTA and CDR2 FQGTGA. CDR3 region: CASSLSYQETQYF. For the CDR3, the DNA is TGTGCCAGCAGCTTATCTTACCAAGAGACCCAGTACTTC. The variable domain in full, completed from reference TRBV7-3 and TRBJ2-5, reads GAGVSQTPSNKVTEKGKYVELRCDPISGHTALYWYRQSLGQGPEFLIYFQGTGAADDSGLPNDRFFAVRPEGSVSTLKIQRTERGDSAVYLCASSLSYQETQYFGPGTRLLVL.

This clone has a handful of counts. This CDR3 is CASSSPTEGSGANVLTF. DNA for the CDR3: TGTGCCAGCAGCTCCCCCACCGAGGGCTCTGGGGCCAACGTCCTGACTTTC. The chain links TRBV7-9 to TRBJ2-6, with a weak D call TRBD2 (5 bases). The CDR3 has 17 amino acids. CDR1 is SEHNR, CDR2 FQNEAQ, per germline (reference sequence). The germline V and J ends were trimmed by 4 bases and 0 bases, with 13 bases remaining between them.